This section outlines one TCR beta chain sequence together with its context. The antigen is undetermined. CDR1 is MNHEY and CDR2 is SVGEGT in the germline V gene. CDR3 length: 14 amino acids. Trimming removed 4 bases at V and 3 bases at J, with 13 bases between. Clones were read by immunoSEQ multiplex PCR, and TCRdb kept only the in-frame ones, dropping some. The sample has 180,000 or so clones, just over 85% seen once. This sample was included in a study of T cell responses to AZD1222 COVID-19 vaccine. Study as a whole: Analysis merged second doses at about 4 or about 12 weeks. Study results and limitations: White British ancestry dominated among donors, who included more females, and clonal diversity was possibly underestimated. The peak T cell response came first, and repertoires were sampled only after it. Seropositive status at baseline applied to only 5 or 6 AZD1222 recipients.

The receptor's source is an adult in good health. This sample comprised peripheral blood, obtained on day 0 of AZD1222 vaccination. The V and J genes are TRBV6-2 or TRBV6-3 and TRBJ2-7; either TRBD1 or TRBD2 may supply D (6 bases each). Written as DNA, the CDR3 is TGTGCCAGCAGTTCGCGAAGGGGGGTCTACGAGCAGTACTTC. It specifies CASSSRRGVYEQYF.